The rows below give T cell receptor beta chains drawn from one sample of a study of CD8 T cells in ankylosing spondylitis. TCRdb reprocessed the 5' RACE reads via MiXCR and lists one record per CDR3 protein. The top ten clones hold 0.95% to 1.4% of a sample with 350,000 or so distinct CDR3 sequences, over 12% of them seen once. Sequencing was done on a sample of blood, either unsorted or a sorted T cell fraction (not recorded which). These receptor sequences come from a male donor with ankylosing spondylitis or in good health (not recorded which). CDR3s include the opening cysteine and the closing phenylalanine or tryptophan. A D gene is named only where the DNA matches it firmly. Size tells how often a clone was seen (once, few, many) or the class of an expanded clone, and some rows leave it out.

j_call: TRBJ1-2
v_call: TRBV12-3/TRBV12-4
d_call: NA
clone_size: NA
cdr3_aa: CASSFPGAGYTF
cdr3_nt: TGTGCCAGCAGTTTTCCAGGGGCTGGCTACACCTTC

j_call: TRBJ2-1
v_call: TRBV4-1
d_call: NA
clone_size: few
cdr3_aa: CASSYRVETSYNEQFF
cdr3_nt: TGCGCCAGCAGCTATCGGGTCGAGACATCCTACAATGAGCAGTTCTTC

j_call: TRBJ1-5
v_call: TRBV19
d_call: TRBD1
clone_size: NA
cdr3_aa: CASRPTGDQPQHF
cdr3_nt: TGTGCCAGTAGACCGACAGGGGATCAGCCCCAGCATTTT

j_call: TRBJ1-1
v_call: TRBV20-1
d_call: NA
clone_size: few
cdr3_aa: CSAPDKIHTEAFF
cdr3_nt: TGCAGTGCCCCGGACAAGATCCACACTGAAGCTTTCTTT

j_call: TRBJ2-2
v_call: TRBV28
d_call: NA
clone_size: few
cdr3_aa: CASRSTGRDTGELFF
cdr3_nt: TGTGCCAGCAGATCGACAGGGAGGGACACCGGGGAGCTGTTTTTT

j_call: TRBJ1-3
v_call: TRBV20-1
d_call: TRBD1
clone_size: NA
cdr3_aa: CSARDRGQGAFGNTIYF
cdr3_nt: TGCAGTGCTAGAGATAGGGGACAGGGGGCGTTTGGAAACACCATATATTTT

j_call: TRBJ1-2
v_call: TRBV7-9
d_call: TRBD1
clone_size: few
cdr3_aa: CASKEAGTGVGYTF
cdr3_nt: TGTGCCAGCAAGGAGGCCGGGACAGGCGTTGGCTACACCTTC

j_call: TRBJ2-1
v_call: TRBV29-1
d_call: TRBD2
clone_size: few
cdr3_aa: CSVEGLAQNEQFF
cdr3_nt: TGCAGCGTTGAGGGACTAGCTCAGAATGAGCAGTTCTTC

j_call: TRBJ1-3
v_call: TRBV5-1
d_call: NA
clone_size: NA
cdr3_aa: CASSPTASGNTIYF
cdr3_nt: TGCGCCAGCAGCCCGACGGCCTCTGGAAACACCATATATTTT

j_call: TRBJ1-5
v_call: TRBV12-3/TRBV12-4
d_call: NA
clone_size: many
cdr3_aa: CASSSGNNQPQHF
cdr3_nt: TGTGCCAGCAGTTCAGGGAACAATCAGCCCCAGCATTTT

j_call: TRBJ2-7
v_call: TRBV3-1
d_call: NA
clone_size: NA
cdr3_aa: CASSQDRLGSRYEQYF
cdr3_nt: TGTGCCAGCAGCCAAGATCGATTAGGCTCGCGGTACGAGCAGTACTTC

j_call: TRBJ2-3
v_call: TRBV20-1
d_call: TRBD2
clone_size: once
cdr3_aa: CSAPAGTSGDTQYF
cdr3_nt: TGCAGTGCCCCCGCGGGGACTAGCGGGGATACGCAGTATTTT

j_call: TRBJ2-3
v_call: TRBV5-1
d_call: NA
clone_size: NA
cdr3_aa: CASSLERGGGGGTQYF
cdr3_nt: TGCGCCAGCAGCTTGGAAAGAGGGGGGGGCGGCGGTACGCAGTATTTT

j_call: TRBJ2-5
v_call: TRBV24-1
d_call: TRBD1
clone_size: NA
cdr3_aa: CATSDLGAGGKETQYF
cdr3_nt: TGTGCCACCAGTGATTTGGGGGCAGGGGGCAAAGAGACCCAGTACTTC

j_call: TRBJ2-1
v_call: TRBV10-3
d_call: TRBD1
clone_size: NA
cdr3_aa: CAISARDRASCNEQFF
cdr3_nt: TGTGCCATCAGTGCGAGGGACAGGGCCTCCTGCAATGAGCAGTTCTTC

j_call: TRBJ2-7
v_call: TRBV29-1
d_call: NA
clone_size: few
cdr3_aa: CSVESGGGVANEQYF
cdr3_nt: TGCAGCGTTGAGTCAGGGGGGGGAGTGGCTAACGAGCAGTACTTC

j_call: TRBJ2-7
v_call: TRBV5-1
d_call: NA
clone_size: few
cdr3_aa: CASMRGDTGGEQYF
cdr3_nt: TGCGCCAGCATGAGGGGGGACACCGGGGGCGAGCAGTACTTC

j_call: TRBJ2-3
v_call: TRBV12-3/TRBV12-4
d_call: TRBD1
clone_size: many
cdr3_aa: CASSFTGGSTDTQYF
cdr3_nt: TGTGCCAGCAGTTTCACAGGGGGAAGCACAGATACGCAGTATTTT

j_call: TRBJ2-1
v_call: TRBV5-1
d_call: TRBD1
clone_size: NA
cdr3_aa: CASSLGQGAFEQFF
cdr3_nt: TGCGCCAGCAGCTTAGGACAGGGGGCTTTTGAGCAGTTCTTC

j_call: TRBJ2-7
v_call: TRBV5-1
d_call: NA
clone_size: NA
cdr3_aa: CASSPTYRDPIAYEQYF
cdr3_nt: TGCGCCAGCAGCCCAACCTACCGGGACCCAATTGCCTACGAGCAGTACTTC

j_call: TRBJ2-3
v_call: TRBV5-5
d_call: NA
clone_size: NA
cdr3_aa: CASSSYGSDTQYF
cdr3_nt: TGTGCCAGCAGCTCCTACGGATCAGATACGCAGTATTTT

j_call: TRBJ1-1
v_call: TRBV10-2
d_call: NA
clone_size: NA
cdr3_aa: CASSRQSTEAFF
cdr3_nt: TGCGCCAGCAGTCGACAGAGTACTGAAGCTTTCTTT

j_call: TRBJ1-2
v_call: TRBV7-9
d_call: NA
clone_size: NA
cdr3_aa: CATRGARGYTF
cdr3_nt: TGTGCCACCCGAGGGGCGAGAGGCTACACCTTC

j_call: TRBJ2-5
v_call: TRBV18
d_call: TRBD1
clone_size: NA
cdr3_aa: CASSPPMTGAGKTQYF
cdr3_nt: TGTGCCAGCTCACCACCGATGACAGGGGCAGGGAAGACCCAGTACTTC

j_call: TRBJ2-7
v_call: TRBV3-1
d_call: NA
clone_size: NA
cdr3_aa: CASSRGRGQYF
cdr3_nt: TGTGCCAGCAGTCGGGGGCGAGGGCAGTACTTC

j_call: TRBJ2-3
v_call: TRBV3-1
d_call: TRBD2
clone_size: NA
cdr3_aa: CASSQDAGDGTDTQYF
cdr3_nt: TGTGCCAGCAGCCAAGACGCGGGGGACGGGACAGATACGCAGTATTTT

j_call: TRBJ2-3
v_call: TRBV6-1
d_call: TRBD2
clone_size: few
cdr3_aa: CASSGGEGNTDTQYF
cdr3_nt: TGTGCCAGCAGTGGGGGGGAGGGAAACACAGATACGCAGTATTTT

j_call: TRBJ1-1
v_call: TRBV3-1
d_call: TRBD1
clone_size: NA
cdr3_aa: CASSALTGRVNTEAFF
cdr3_nt: TGTGCCAGCAGCGCCCTGACAGGGAGGGTCAACACTGAAGCTTTCTTT

j_call: TRBJ1-5
v_call: TRBV10-1
d_call: NA
clone_size: NA
cdr3_aa: CASSEEANGQPQHF
cdr3_nt: TGCGCCAGCAGTGAGGAAGCAAACGGACAGCCCCAGCATTTT

j_call: TRBJ2-4
v_call: TRBV12-3/TRBV12-4
d_call: TRBD1
clone_size: few
cdr3_aa: CASSPGQGLSLAKNIQYF
cdr3_nt: TGTGCCAGCAGTCCGGGACAGGGGTTATCCCTAGCCAAAAACATTCAGTACTTC

j_call: TRBJ2-1
v_call: TRBV5-5
d_call: TRBD2
clone_size: few
cdr3_aa: CASSPSPAGVNEQFF
cdr3_nt: TGTGCCAGCAGCCCTTCACCGGCGGGGGTGAATGAGCAGTTCTTC

j_call: TRBJ2-5
v_call: TRBV27
d_call: NA
clone_size: NA
cdr3_aa: CASARPGLGETQYF
cdr3_nt: TGTGCCAGCGCTCGGCCCGGACTCGGGGAGACCCAGTACTTC

j_call: TRBJ1-5
v_call: TRBV12-3/TRBV12-4
d_call: TRBD1
clone_size: many
cdr3_aa: CASSRLQGAGQPQHF
cdr3_nt: TGTGCCAGCAGTCGCCTACAGGGGGCAGGGCAGCCCCAGCATTTT

j_call: TRBJ2-3
v_call: TRBV12-5
d_call: NA
clone_size: few
cdr3_aa: CASGLAAADTQYF
cdr3_nt: TGTGCTAGTGGGCTTGCAGCAGCAGATACGCAGTATTTT

j_call: TRBJ1-5
v_call: TRBV29-1
d_call: NA
clone_size: many
cdr3_aa: CSVGGLNQPQHF
cdr3_nt: TGCAGCGTTGGAGGCTTAAATCAGCCCCAGCATTTT

j_call: TRBJ2-1
v_call: TRBV19
d_call: NA
clone_size: few
cdr3_aa: CASNDRGSSYNEQFF
cdr3_nt: TGTGCCAGTAACGATAGGGGGAGCTCCTACAATGAGCAGTTCTTC

j_call: TRBJ2-1
v_call: TRBV15
d_call: TRBD2
clone_size: few
cdr3_aa: CATSREGDYNNEQFF
cdr3_nt: TGTGCCACCAGCAGAGAGGGGGACTACAACAATGAGCAGTTCTTC

j_call: TRBJ2-7
v_call: TRBV27
d_call: NA
clone_size: many
cdr3_aa: CASSFQGGRPAYEQYF
cdr3_nt: TGTGCCAGCAGTTTCCAAGGGGGAAGACCAGCCTACGAGCAGTACTTC

j_call: TRBJ2-2
v_call: TRBV5-1
d_call: TRBD2
clone_size: NA
cdr3_aa: CASSSGLAGVTGTGELFF
cdr3_nt: TGCGCCAGCAGCTCCGGACTAGCGGGAGTAACCGGTACCGGGGAGCTGTTTTTT

j_call: TRBJ2-5
v_call: TRBV5-5
d_call: NA
clone_size: NA
cdr3_aa: CASSPPLTGETQYF
cdr3_nt: TGTGCCAGCAGCCCCCCCTTGACGGGAGAGACCCAGTACTTC